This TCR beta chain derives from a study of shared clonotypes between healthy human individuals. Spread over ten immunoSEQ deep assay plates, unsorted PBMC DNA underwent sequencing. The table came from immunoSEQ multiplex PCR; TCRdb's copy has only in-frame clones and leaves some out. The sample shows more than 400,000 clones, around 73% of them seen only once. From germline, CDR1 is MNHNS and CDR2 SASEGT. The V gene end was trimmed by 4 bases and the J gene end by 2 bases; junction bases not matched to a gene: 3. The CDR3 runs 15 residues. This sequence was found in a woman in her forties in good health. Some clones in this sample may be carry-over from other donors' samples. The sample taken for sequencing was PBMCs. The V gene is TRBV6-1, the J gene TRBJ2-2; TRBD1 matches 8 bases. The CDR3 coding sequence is TGTGCCAGCAGTGGCAGGGGGCTTAACACCGGGGAGCTGTTTTTT. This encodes CASSGRGLNTGELFF.